One and the same sample provided the 19 T cell receptor beta chains below, sequenced in a study of radiation and T cells in renal cell carcinoma. Time point specified: blood 2 weeks post-SBRT. Treatment meaning: 15 Gy SBRT to primary tumor, nephrectomy 4 weeks later. The protocol was immunoSEQ multiplex PCR, while the TCRdb copy is restricted to in-frame clones and leaves out a portion. The sample has some 70,000 clones; about four fifths are singletons. Sample: blood, taken from a patient whose treatment included radiotherapy and nephrectomy. Every receptor here comes from a man aged 55 to 70 with renal cell carcinoma.

The genes are TRBV6-5 and TRBJ1-5; TRBD1 agrees at 9 bases. V gave up 4 bases and J gave up 4 bases; unmatched junction bases: 8. CDR3 size: 16 residues. Germline V gives CDR1 MNHEY, CDR2 SVGAGI. CDR3 amino acids: CASSSRQGQGNQPQHF. CDR3 bases: TGTGCCAGCAGTTCTCGCCAAGGACAGGGGAATCAGCCCCAGCATTTT.

This sequence joins TRBV6-5 and TRBJ1-1; 7 bases fit TRBD1. J was trimmed by 4 bases and V by 0 bases; bases with no gene match: 2. This CDR3 is built from 14 residues. Germline V CDR1 and CDR2: MNHEY, SVGAGI. The CDR3 DNA sequence: TGTGCCAGCAGTTACTCAGGGGGCCGCACTGAAGCTTTCTTT. Translated: CASSYSGGRTEAFF.

The chain recombines TRBV28 with TRBJ2-7; D ambiguous. The CDR3 covers 14 residues. Trimming shortened V by 7 bases and J by 2 bases, and 15 bases separated the two germline ends. Germline CDR1 reads MDHEN; CDR2 reads SYDVKM. Here the CDR3 reads CASTFSDVPYEQYF. CDR3 DNA: TGTGCCAGCACTTTCTCCGACGTACCCTACGAGCAGTACTTC.

CDR3 nucleotides: TGTGCCAGCAGTTGGACTAGCGGCACAGATACGCAGTATTTT. Translation: CASSWTSGTDTQYF. The chain couples TRBV6-5 to TRBJ2-3; 9 bases align to TRBD2. The J segment lost 1 base and the V segment lost 4 bases, leaving 0 bases of the junction unmatched. The CDR3 is 14 residues long. In germline, CDR1 is MNHEY, CDR2 SVGAGI.

A few counts support this clone. The chain has TRBV28 and TRBJ2-5; D may be TRBD1 or TRBD2 (5 bases each). Germline CDR1 reads MDHEN; CDR2 reads SYDVKM. The CDR3 loop spans 12 amino acids. V lost 8 bases, J lost 5 bases, and 12 bases lay in between. In DNA, the CDR3 is TGTGCCAGCGCCGGGGCTCGGGAGACCCAGTACTTC. Residues: CASAGARETQYF.

This chain connects TRBV7-6 to TRBJ2-5; D is possibly TRBD1 (6 bases). Trimming cost V 11 bases and J 1 base, with 14 bases left between them. Germline CDR1 reads SGHVS; CDR2 reads FNYEAQ. The CDR3 is 13 residues long. Written as DNA, the CDR3 is TGTGCCGCCGCGAGGGACATCCAAGAGACCCAGTACTTC. Its translation: CAAARDIQETQYF.

V usage is TRBV9 and J usage is TRBJ2-5; 10 bases fit TRBD1. This CDR3 region has 15 residues. Germline loops: CDR1 SGDLS, CDR2 YYNGEE. After removal of 2 bases from V and 5 bases from J, the junction contained 6 bases not matched to a gene. The CDR3 spells CASSVRQGAWETQYF. The CDR3 region has the DNA TGTGCCAGCAGCGTGCGACAGGGGGCGTGGGAGACCCAGTACTTC.

V and J are TRBV10-2 and TRBJ2-3; 7 nucleotides agree with TRBD1. V lost 6 bases and J lost 0; bases outside the gene matches: 6. This CDR3 has 15 amino acids. Germline V gene lookup returns CDR1 WSHSY and CDR2 SAAADI. The CDR3: CASSRGTTSTDTQYF. The CDR3 bases are TGCGCCAGCAGCAGGGGGACCACCAGCACAGATACGCAGTATTTT.

The rearrangement links TRBV6-1 to TRBJ2-1, with 9 bases aligning to TRBD2. This CDR3 is 15 amino acids long. Germline-derived CDR1 and CDR2 are MNHNS and SASEGT. V lost 5 bases and J lost 0; bases outside the gene matches: 2. The chain's CDR3 is CASSRTSDSYNEQFF. In DNA, the CDR3 is TGTGCCAGCAGTCGGACTAGCGACTCCTACAATGAGCAGTTCTTC.

The rearrangement uses TRBV5-8 and TRBJ2-2; 8 bases are shared with TRBD2. This CDR3 contains 17 residues. V shed 4 bases and J 0 bases; nucleotides not matched to a gene: 8. In germline, CDR1 is SGHTS, CDR2 YDEGEE. The CDR3 coding sequence is TGTGCCAGCAGCCGACCATATAGCGGGACGAACACCGGGGAGCTGTTTTTT. This sequence encodes CASSRPYSGTNTGELFF.

CDR3 amino acids: CASSPGTGTSGANVLTF. In DNA form, the CDR3 reads TGTGCCAGCAGCCCTGGGACAGGAACCTCTGGGGCCAACGTCCTGACTTTC. This rearrangement joins TRBV7-9 to TRBJ2-6, with 8 bases that match TRBD1. The V and J ends lost 5 bases and 0 bases, in that order; junction bases with no gene match: 6. Per the germline V gene, CDR1 is SEHNR and CDR2 is FQNEAQ (reference sequence). This CDR3 is 17 amino acids long.

This sequence joins TRBV6-1 and TRBJ2-1; TRBD2 matches at 12 bases. The CDR3 spans 14 residues. The germline V gene has CDR1 MNHNS and CDR2 SASEGT. J lost 12 bases, V lost 2 bases, and 5 bases had no gene match. The CDR3 sequence: CASSELAGGPRQFF. In DNA, the CDR3 is TGTGCCAGCAGTGAACTAGCGGGAGGGCCAAGGCAGTTCTTC.

This sequence joins TRBV18 and TRBJ2-5; 7 bases fit TRBD1. Germline loops: CDR1 KGHSH, CDR2 LQKENI. V was clipped by 6 bases and J by 5 bases; unmatched bases: 9. This CDR3 is 14 amino acids long. The CDR3 spells CASSSTGVRETQYF. The DNA of the CDR3 is TGTGCCAGCTCGAGCACAGGGGTTCGCGAGACCCAGTACTTC.

The V call is TRBV7-9, the J call TRBJ2-7; perhaps TRBD1 as D (6 bases). V was pared by 0 bases and J by 3 bases, with 21 bases between. The CDR3 is made up of 18 amino acids. Germline V lookup: CDR1 SEHNR, CDR2 FQNEAQ (reference sequence). The CDR3 is CASSLARAGASRSYEQYF. CDR3 nucleotides: TGTGCCAGCAGCTTAGCCCGAGCAGGGGCCTCTAGGAGCTACGAGCAGTACTTC.

The J gene is TRBJ2-6, the V gene TRBV5-6, with unresolved D. The germline CDR1 and CDR2 sequences are SGHDT and YYEEEE. The CDR3 covers 15 residues. V was clipped by 4 bases and J by 0 bases, with 8 bases between them. CDR3 bases: TGTGCCAGCAGCCTTACAGCCTCTGGGGCCAACGTCCTGACTTTC. As protein: CASSLTASGANVLTF.

The chain recombines TRBV5-1 with TRBJ2-7, with D maybe TRBD1 (5 bases). The germline gives CDR1 SGHRS, CDR2 YFSETQ. V dropped 2 bases and J dropped 3 bases, with 6 bases sitting between them. This CDR3 spans 12 amino acids. Here the CDR3 DNA reads TGCGCCAGCAGCTTCAGGGACTACGAGCAGTACTTC. This gives the protein CASSFRDYEQYF.

This clone was counted only a few times. This chain connects TRBV4-1 to TRBJ2-5; TRBD1 agrees at 10 bases. The CDR3 loop spans 15 amino acids. Losses at the gene ends were 4 bases for V and 5 bases for J; bases not matched to a gene: 7. CDR1 is MGHRA and CDR2 is YSYEKL in the germline V gene. The CDR3 bases are TGCGCCAGCAGCCGACGACAGGGGGCCTCGGAGACCCAGTACTTC. Translated: CASSRRQGASETQYF.

The J gene is TRBJ2-3, the V gene TRBV18, with a possible D match to TRBD1 (8 bases). The CDR3 loop spans 16 amino acids. Trimming removed 3 bases at V and 4 bases at J, with 17 bases between. The germline V gene has CDR1 KGHSH and CDR2 LQKENI. The CDR3 nucleotides are TGTGCCAGCTCACCTCGAAGCGGGACAGGAGCAGATACGCAGTATTTT. This gives the protein CASSPRSGTGADTQYF.

J is TRBJ1-2 and V is TRBV28; D might be TRBD1 (6 bases). V shed 5 bases and J shed 2 bases, with 12 bases lying between them. CDR1 is MDHEN, CDR2 SYDVKM, per germline. The CDR3 is 14 amino acids. DNA of the CDR3: TGTGCCAGCAGTCCAGGGGACCGCAACTATGGCTACACCTTC. Translated, it gives CASSPGDRNYGYTF.